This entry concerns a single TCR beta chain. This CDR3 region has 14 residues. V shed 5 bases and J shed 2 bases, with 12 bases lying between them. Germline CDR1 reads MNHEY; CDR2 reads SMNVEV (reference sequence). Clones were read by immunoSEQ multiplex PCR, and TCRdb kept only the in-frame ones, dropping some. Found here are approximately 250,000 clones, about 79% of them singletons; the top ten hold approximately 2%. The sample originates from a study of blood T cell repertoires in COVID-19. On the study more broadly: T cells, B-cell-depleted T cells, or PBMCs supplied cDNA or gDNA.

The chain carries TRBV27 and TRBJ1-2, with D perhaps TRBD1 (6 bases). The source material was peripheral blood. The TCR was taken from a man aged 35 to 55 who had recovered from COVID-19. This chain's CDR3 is CASSALTGNYGYTF. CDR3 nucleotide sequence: TGTGCCAGCAGTGCCCTGACAGGAAACTATGGCTACACCTTC.